The TCR beta chain described here comes from a study of identical twins. Broader study findings: For out-of-frame alpha sequences shared by twins, low generation probability was in excess.

TCRdb used MiXCR to reprocess the 5' RACE reads, holding one entry per CDR3 protein. The sample carries some 660,000 distinct CDR3 sequences, around 8.3% recorded once. Healthy Caucasians were all of the donors. Trimming removed 0 bases from V and 2 bases from J, with 13 bases in between. CDR1 and CDR2 (germline): SQVTM, ANQGSEA. The CDR3 runs 15 residues. In this sample, this clonotype turned up a few times. What it binds is unknown. This same sample was also taken into another study, of yellow fever vaccine responses in identical twins.

The sample comprised PBMCs. The chain is built from TRBV29-1 and TRBJ1-2; D remains ambiguous. This TCR came from a woman between 18 and 29 years old in good health. CDR3 sequence reads: CSVEDRVASNYGYTF. The CDR3 coding sequence is TGCAGCGTTGAAGATAGGGTAGCGTCAAACTATGGCTACACCTTC.